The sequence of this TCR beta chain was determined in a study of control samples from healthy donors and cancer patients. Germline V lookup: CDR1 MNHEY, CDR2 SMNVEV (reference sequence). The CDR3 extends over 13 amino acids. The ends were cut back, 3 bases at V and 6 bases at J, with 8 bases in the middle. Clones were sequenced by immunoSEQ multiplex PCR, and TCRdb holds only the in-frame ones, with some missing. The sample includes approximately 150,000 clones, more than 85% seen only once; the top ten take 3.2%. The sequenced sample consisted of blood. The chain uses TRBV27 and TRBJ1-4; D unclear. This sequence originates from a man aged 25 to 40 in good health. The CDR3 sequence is CASSFQYYEKLFF. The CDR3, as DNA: TGTGCCAGCAGTTTTCAATATTATGAAAAACTGTTTTTT.